The following is a T cell receptor beta chain sequence with its context. Only in-frame clones appear in the TCRdb table, and some are missing; sequencing was by immunoSEQ multiplex PCR. The repertoire holds about 50,000 clones, with roughly 85% as singletons. V was shortened by 4 bases and J by 2 bases, with 12 bases between the two germline ends. CDR1 is MNHEY, CDR2 SMNVEV, per germline (reference sequence). There are 15 residues in the CDR3. This sample was taken from a study of cytomegalovirus exposure and HLA in healthy donors. An approximately 130-subject validation cohort, separate from the roughly 670-subject first cohort, supplied the donors.

The rearrangement links TRBV27 to TRBJ1-3; no definite D call. The sequence came from a young woman in good health and CMV-seronegative. Specimen: PBMCs. The CDR3 nucleotides are TGTGCCAGCAGTTCTACACGGGAAACTGGAAACACCATATATTTT. It specifies CASSSTRETGNTIYF.